The rows below give T cell receptor beta chains drawn from one sample of a study of cytomegalovirus exposure and HLA in healthy donors. Profiled with immunoSEQ multiplex PCR; TCRdb holds only in-frame clones, not every one. Of about 160,000 clones listed, roughly 81% are singletons. What was sequenced was PBMCs. These receptor sequences come from a man in his late teens or twenties in good health and CMV-seropositive. Both conserved end residues are part of each CDR3. Each record gives: D gene, clone size, J gene, V gene, CDR3 DNA, CDR3 protein. The D gene is left open where the match is weak. Only some rows state a clone size, as once, few, many or a class for expanded clones.

d_call: NA; clone_size: NA; j_call: TRBJ1-6; v_call: TRBV4-3; cdr3_nt: TGCGCCAGCAGCCAAGGGAGGGGAAACAATTCACCCCTCCACTTT; cdr3_aa: CASSQGRGNNSPLHF
d_call: TRBD2; clone_size: NA; j_call: TRBJ2-4; v_call: TRBV5-1; cdr3_nt: TGCGCCAGCAGTCCAGGGACTAGCGGGGGGGCGGGGAGTGGAAACAGTCAGTACTTC; cdr3_aa: CASSPGTSGGAGSGNSQYF
d_call: NA; clone_size: NA; j_call: TRBJ1-1; v_call: TRBV6-1; cdr3_nt: TGTGCCAGCAGTGATCACGGGGGGATGAACACTGAAGCTTTCTTT; cdr3_aa: CASSDHGGMNTEAFF
d_call: NA; clone_size: NA; j_call: TRBJ1-4; v_call: TRBV5-1; cdr3_nt: TGCGCCAGCAGCTGGGGGCAGGACAGATCCGGAAATGAAAAACTGTTTTTT; cdr3_aa: CASSWGQDRSGNEKLFF
d_call: NA; clone_size: NA; j_call: TRBJ2-5; v_call: TRBV2; cdr3_nt: TGTGCCAGCAGTGGGCGGATCGAGACCCAGTACTTC; cdr3_aa: CASSGRIETQYF
d_call: NA; clone_size: NA; j_call: TRBJ2-7; v_call: TRBV6-5; cdr3_nt: TGTGCCAGCAGTCGCGGACAGACCTACGAGCAGTACTTC; cdr3_aa: CASSRGQTYEQYF
d_call: TRBD1; clone_size: once; j_call: TRBJ2-1; v_call: TRBV7-6; cdr3_nt: TGTGCCAGCAGCATCCAGACAGGGAGCTCCTACAATGAGCAGTTCTTC; cdr3_aa: CASSIQTGSSYNEQFF
d_call: TRBD1; clone_size: NA; j_call: TRBJ2-7; v_call: TRBV20-1; cdr3_nt: TGCAGTGCCCCATCGAAGACAGGGGAGCACTTC; cdr3_aa: CSAPSKTGEHF
d_call: NA; clone_size: NA; j_call: TRBJ2-5; v_call: TRBV5-6; cdr3_nt: TGTGCCGGACGGGGGTGGGTAGTCGGGACTCAAGAGACCCAGTACTTC; cdr3_aa: CAGRGWVVGTQETQYF
d_call: TRBD1; clone_size: once; j_call: TRBJ2-1; v_call: TRBV5-1; cdr3_nt: TGCGCCAGCAGCTTGTCGGGACAGGGTTGGAATGAGCAGTTCTTC; cdr3_aa: CASSLSGQGWNEQFF
d_call: NA; clone_size: few; j_call: TRBJ1-5; v_call: TRBV7-2; cdr3_nt: TGTGCCAGCAGCCCGGGGGGGGGAAAGGATCAGCCCCAGCATTTT; cdr3_aa: CASSPGGGKDQPQHF
d_call: NA; clone_size: NA; j_call: TRBJ1-3; v_call: TRBV29-1; cdr3_nt: TGCAGCGTTGGACCGGACTTGACTGGAAACACCATATATTTT; cdr3_aa: CSVGPDLTGNTIYF
d_call: TRBD1; clone_size: NA; j_call: TRBJ1-1; v_call: TRBV9; cdr3_nt: TGTGCCAGCAGCGTCGGGACAGCTTTCGGGGAAGGGGCTTTCTTT; cdr3_aa: CASSVGTAFGEGAFF
d_call: NA; clone_size: NA; j_call: TRBJ2-1; v_call: TRBV5-6; cdr3_nt: TGTGCCAGCAGCTTCGGCAATGAGCAGTTCTTC; cdr3_aa: CASSFGNEQFF
d_call: NA; clone_size: NA; j_call: TRBJ2-5; v_call: TRBV21-1; cdr3_nt: TGTGCCAGCAGCTTATGTATGGACAGGACAAGGCAAGAGACCCAGTACTTC; cdr3_aa: CASSLCMDRTRQETQYF
d_call: TRBD1; clone_size: NA; j_call: TRBJ1-1; v_call: TRBV4-1; cdr3_nt: TGCGCCAGCAGCCAAGCCTGGACAGGGGGTAACACTGAAGCTTTCTTT; cdr3_aa: CASSQAWTGGNTEAFF
d_call: TRBD1; clone_size: NA; j_call: TRBJ1-6; v_call: TRBV4-1; cdr3_nt: TGCGCCAGCAGCCTGGACAGGGGCCTTAATTCACCCCTCCACTTT; cdr3_aa: CASSLDRGLNSPLHF
d_call: NA; clone_size: NA; j_call: TRBJ1-5; v_call: TRBV27; cdr3_nt: TGTGCCAGCAGTATAGAAGGGGGATTCAATCAGCCCCAGCATTTT; cdr3_aa: CASSIEGGFNQPQHF
d_call: NA; clone_size: NA; j_call: TRBJ2-6; v_call: TRBV4-2; cdr3_nt: TGTGCCAGCAGCCCGGGGGATACCGGGGCCAACGGCCTGACTTTC; cdr3_aa: CASSPGDTGANGLTF
d_call: TRBD1; clone_size: few; j_call: TRBJ1-2; v_call: TRBV29-1; cdr3_nt: TGCAGCGCTCCGGACAGGGTTTCTGGCTACACCTTC; cdr3_aa: CSAPDRVSGYTF
d_call: TRBD1; clone_size: NA; j_call: TRBJ1-5; v_call: TRBV9; cdr3_nt: TGTGCCAGCAGCGCATCCGGGACAGACAATCAGCCCCAGCATTTT; cdr3_aa: CASSASGTDNQPQHF
d_call: TRBD1; clone_size: few; j_call: TRBJ1-1; v_call: TRBV10-3; cdr3_nt: TGTGCCATCAGCCAGGGGGTTGGCACTGAAGCTTTCTTT; cdr3_aa: CAISQGVGTEAFF
d_call: NA; clone_size: NA; j_call: TRBJ1-3; v_call: TRBV19; cdr3_nt: TGTGCCAGTAGTATAGAGAGCTCTGGAAACACCATATATTTT; cdr3_aa: CASSIESSGNTIYF
d_call: NA; clone_size: NA; j_call: TRBJ2-1; v_call: TRBV11-2; cdr3_nt: TGTGCCAGCAGCTTACAAGGACTTGGTGAGCAGTTCTTC; cdr3_aa: CASSLQGLGEQFF
d_call: TRBD1; clone_size: once; j_call: TRBJ1-2; v_call: TRBV7-2; cdr3_nt: TGTGCCAGCAGGCCTCCGGGACAGGGCATCTATGGCTACACCTTC; cdr3_aa: CASRPPGQGIYGYTF
d_call: TRBD2; clone_size: NA; j_call: TRBJ2-7; v_call: TRBV18; cdr3_nt: TGTGCCAGCTCACCCTCGTCCGGGGGGTTAAGCTCCTACGAGCAGTACTTC; cdr3_aa: CASSPSSGGLSSYEQYF
d_call: NA; clone_size: NA; j_call: TRBJ2-7; v_call: TRBV10-2; cdr3_nt: TGCGCCAGCAGTGATGGGAGGGAGCAGTACTTC; cdr3_aa: CASSDGREQYF
d_call: TRBD1; clone_size: NA; j_call: TRBJ1-1; v_call: TRBV5-6; cdr3_nt: TGTGCCAGCAGACCGACAGGGCCTGGCACTGAAGCTTTCTTT; cdr3_aa: CASRPTGPGTEAFF
d_call: TRBD2; clone_size: once; j_call: TRBJ2-7; v_call: TRBV28; cdr3_nt: TGTGCCAGCAGTTCACCCCCCAGCGGGGCGGGCTACGAGCAGTACTTC; cdr3_aa: CASSSPPSGAGYEQYF
d_call: TRBD2; clone_size: few; j_call: TRBJ2-5; v_call: TRBV11-2; cdr3_nt: TGTGCCAGCAGCTCATCTAGCGGGGAAGAGACCCAGTACTTC; cdr3_aa: CASSSSSGEETQYF
d_call: NA; clone_size: NA; j_call: TRBJ1-2; v_call: TRBV6-5; cdr3_nt: TGTGCCAGCAGTTCGAGAGCCAACTATGGCTACACCTTC; cdr3_aa: CASSSRANYGYTF
d_call: TRBD2; clone_size: NA; j_call: TRBJ2-5; v_call: TRBV7-9; cdr3_nt: TGTGCCAGCGGCCGCCCTGCCCGTAGCGGGGAAGAGACCCAGTACTTC; cdr3_aa: CASGRPARSGEETQYF
d_call: NA; clone_size: NA; j_call: TRBJ1-1; v_call: TRBV5-6; cdr3_nt: TGTGCCAGCAGCTTGACAACAGGGAAGAACACTGAAGCTTTCTTT; cdr3_aa: CASSLTTGKNTEAFF
d_call: NA; clone_size: NA; j_call: TRBJ2-2; v_call: TRBV5-1; cdr3_nt: TGCGCCAGCAGTTACAGGGCCGGGACCGGGGAGCTGTTTTTT; cdr3_aa: CASSYRAGTGELFF
d_call: NA; clone_size: NA; j_call: TRBJ2-3; v_call: TRBV5-1; cdr3_nt: TGCGCCAGCAGCTTGGGAGAGCAAATAAATACGCAGTATTTT; cdr3_aa: CASSLGEQINTQYF
d_call: TRBD2; clone_size: NA; j_call: TRBJ2-7; v_call: TRBV7-2; cdr3_nt: TGTGCCAGCAGCTTTAGCGGGGGGACCTACGAGCAGTACTTC; cdr3_aa: CASSFSGGTYEQYF
d_call: NA; clone_size: NA; j_call: TRBJ1-4; v_call: TRBV7-9; cdr3_nt: TGTGCCAGCAGCTTAGGGGGTGACAGTGAAAAACTGTTTTTT; cdr3_aa: CASSLGGDSEKLFF
d_call: NA; clone_size: NA; j_call: TRBJ1-1; v_call: TRBV9; cdr3_nt: TGCGCCAGCAGCGTAGATGGAGCGAACACTGAAGCTTTCTTT; cdr3_aa: CASSVDGANTEAFF
d_call: TRBD1; clone_size: NA; j_call: TRBJ2-1; v_call: TRBV13; cdr3_nt: TGTGCCAGCAGCTTAGACAGGGGGCTCTACAATGAGCAGTTCTTC; cdr3_aa: CASSLDRGLYNEQFF
d_call: TRBD2; clone_size: NA; j_call: TRBJ2-3; v_call: TRBV5-1; cdr3_nt: TGCGCCAGCAGCCTTGGATTGTTAGCGGGGGAGGGAGATACGCAGTATTTT; cdr3_aa: CASSLGLLAGEGDTQYF
d_call: TRBD1; clone_size: NA; j_call: TRBJ1-2; v_call: TRBV9; cdr3_nt: TGTGCCAGCAGCCCTTCTGGACAGGGGGGATCGATTGGCTACACCTTC; cdr3_aa: CASSPSGQGGSIGYTF
d_call: NA; clone_size: NA; j_call: TRBJ1-6; v_call: TRBV6-5; cdr3_nt: TGTACCAGCAGTTACCTAGTGCCCGGGGGTCTCGCTCCCCTCCACTTT; cdr3_aa: CTSSYLVPGGLAPLHF
d_call: NA; clone_size: NA; j_call: TRBJ1-1; v_call: TRBV9; cdr3_nt: TGTGCCAGCAGCATCGGGTCTGATACTGAAGCTTTCTTT; cdr3_aa: CASSIGSDTEAFF
d_call: TRBD2; clone_size: NA; j_call: TRBJ2-1; v_call: TRBV5-1; cdr3_nt: TGCGCCAGCAGCTATTCTAGCGGGGGGGCCGTAAATGAGCAGTTCTTC; cdr3_aa: CASSYSSGGAVNEQFF
d_call: NA; clone_size: NA; j_call: TRBJ1-2; v_call: TRBV5-1; cdr3_nt: TGCGCCAGCAGCTTGGTCAGAGGGTATAGGGATGGCTACACCTTC; cdr3_aa: CASSLVRGYRDGYTF
d_call: NA; clone_size: NA; j_call: TRBJ2-2; v_call: TRBV7-9; cdr3_nt: TGTGCCAGCAGCGTTAGGGGGGGCGGCACCGGGGAGCTGTTTTTT; cdr3_aa: CASSVRGGGTGELFF
d_call: NA; clone_size: NA; j_call: TRBJ1-1; v_call: TRBV9; cdr3_nt: TGTGCCAGCAGCGTAGCAGTGGGCGAAGCTTTCTTT; cdr3_aa: CASSVAVGEAFF
d_call: TRBD1; clone_size: NA; j_call: TRBJ1-1; v_call: TRBV6-1; cdr3_nt: TGTGCCAGCAGTTATGACAGGGGACCTGAAGCTTTCTTT; cdr3_aa: CASSYDRGPEAFF
d_call: NA; clone_size: NA; j_call: TRBJ2-1; v_call: TRBV12-5; cdr3_nt: TGTGCTAGTGGTTTGCTCGGGAGTGCGATCGATGAGCAGTTCTTC; cdr3_aa: CASGLLGSAIDEQFF
d_call: TRBD1; clone_size: NA; j_call: TRBJ2-1; v_call: TRBV18; cdr3_nt: TGTGCCAGCTCACCTCAGGGGGATGAGCAGTTCTTC; cdr3_aa: CASSPQGDEQFF
d_call: NA; clone_size: NA; j_call: TRBJ2-7; v_call: TRBV13; cdr3_nt: TGTGCCAGCAGTTCCCCCGGGACAAACTCCTACGAGCAGTACTTC; cdr3_aa: CASSSPGTNSYEQYF
d_call: NA; clone_size: NA; j_call: TRBJ1-5; v_call: TRBV6-6; cdr3_nt: TGTGCCAGCAGTTACTCGACGGGCAGCCAGGGGCCCCAGCATTTT; cdr3_aa: CASSYSTGSQGPQHF
d_call: TRBD2; clone_size: NA; j_call: TRBJ2-7; v_call: TRBV29-1; cdr3_nt: TGCAGCGTCCGACTAGCGGGGGGGTCCTACGAGCAGTACTTC; cdr3_aa: CSVRLAGGSYEQYF